The source of this T cell receptor (beta chain) is a study of T cell responses to AZD1222 COVID-19 vaccine. Study outcomes and limitations: Only five to seven AZD1222 recipients tested seropositive at baseline.

In the case of this clone: Its cognate antigen is unknown.

The V end lost 4 bases, the J end lost 2 bases, and 11 bases lay between the germline ends. This CDR3 has 14 amino acids. Germline V gives CDR1 MNHEY, CDR2 SVGAGI. Profiled with immunoSEQ multiplex PCR; TCRdb holds only in-frame clones, not every one. The data show about 150,000 clones, with about 90% seen just once and 1.3% to 1.5% held by the top ten. The sequenced sample was peripheral blood, obtained on day 0 of AZD1222 vaccination. The chain uses TRBV6-5 and TRBJ1-2; tentatively, D is TRBD1 (5 bases). This TCR came from an adult in good health. This CDR3 is CASSSGGFNYGYTF. CDR3 DNA: TGTGCCAGCAGTTCGGGGGGATTCAACTATGGCTACACCTTC.